This TCR beta chain was observed in a study of T cell responses to AZD1222 COVID-19 vaccine. Points from the study as a whole: White British donors predominated, females outnumbered males, and clonal diversity was possibly underestimated. Within unmutated variant regions lay the reported targets of nearly half of spike-specific TCRs. Spike-specific TCR breadth rose after two AZD1222 doses, and depth rose as well.

CDR3 length: 15 residues. The ends were cut back, 5 bases at V and 3 bases at J, with 14 bases in the middle. CDR1 and CDR2 from the germline V gene are SGHAT and FQNNGV. This clone has just one count. Its antigen is unknown. The repertoire was sequenced with immunoSEQ multiplex PCR; TCRdb's copy has only in-frame clones and lacks some. The profile shows around 180,000 clones, roughly nine tenths of them singletons. The sequencing used peripheral blood, collected on day 0 of AZD1222 vaccination. The rearrangement links TRBV11-2 to TRBJ2-1; D is possibly TRBD2 (6 bases). The source is an adult in good health. CDR3 protein: CASSPRRGDYNEQFF. The CDR3 DNA follows: TGTGCCAGCAGCCCACGGCGGGGAGACTACAATGAGCAGTTCTTC.